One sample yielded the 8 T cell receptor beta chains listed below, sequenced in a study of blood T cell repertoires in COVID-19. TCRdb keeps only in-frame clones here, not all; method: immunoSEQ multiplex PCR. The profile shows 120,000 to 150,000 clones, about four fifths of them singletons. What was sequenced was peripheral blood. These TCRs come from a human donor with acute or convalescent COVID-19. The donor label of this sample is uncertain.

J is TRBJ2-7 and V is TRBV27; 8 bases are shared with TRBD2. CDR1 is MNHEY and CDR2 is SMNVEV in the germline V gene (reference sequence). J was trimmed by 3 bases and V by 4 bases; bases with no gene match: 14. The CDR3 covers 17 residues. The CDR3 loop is CASSSYGRGISLYEQYF. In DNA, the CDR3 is TGTGCCAGCAGTTCTTACGGGAGGGGGATTTCCCTCTACGAGCAGTACTTC.

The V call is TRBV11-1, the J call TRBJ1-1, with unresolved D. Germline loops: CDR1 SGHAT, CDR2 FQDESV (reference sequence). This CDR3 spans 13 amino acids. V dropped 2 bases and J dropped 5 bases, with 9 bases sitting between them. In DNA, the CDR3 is TGTGCCAGCAGCTTATCACAATGGACTGAAGCTTTCTTT. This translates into CASSLSQWTEAFF.

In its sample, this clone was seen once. CDR3 sequence reads: CASSDRAGNSPLHF. CDR3 in DNA: TGCGCCAGCAGTGATAGGGCAGGGAATTCACCCCTCCACTTT. The J gene is TRBJ1-6, the V gene TRBV10-1; TRBD1 is a possible D gene (5 bases). The ends were cut back, 3 bases at V and 7 bases at J, with 10 bases in the middle. The CDR3 is 14 residues long. Germline V gene lookup returns CDR1 WNHNN and CDR2 SYGVQD (reference sequence).

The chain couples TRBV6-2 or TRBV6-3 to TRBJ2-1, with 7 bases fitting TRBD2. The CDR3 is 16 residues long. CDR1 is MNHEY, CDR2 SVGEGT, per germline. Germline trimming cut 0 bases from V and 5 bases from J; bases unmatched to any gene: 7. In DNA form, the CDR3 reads TGTGCCAGCAGTTACTCGGCCCAGCGGGGAGACAATGAGCAGTTCTTC. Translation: CASSYSAQRGDNEQFF.

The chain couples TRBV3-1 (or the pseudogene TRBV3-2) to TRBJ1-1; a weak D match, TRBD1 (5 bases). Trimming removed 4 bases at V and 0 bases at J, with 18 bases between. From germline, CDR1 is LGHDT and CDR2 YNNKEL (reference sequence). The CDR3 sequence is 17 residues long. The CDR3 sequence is CASSPYVRQNLNTEAFF. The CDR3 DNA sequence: TGTGCCAGCAGCCCGTACGTTCGACAGAATTTGAACACTGAAGCTTTCTTT.

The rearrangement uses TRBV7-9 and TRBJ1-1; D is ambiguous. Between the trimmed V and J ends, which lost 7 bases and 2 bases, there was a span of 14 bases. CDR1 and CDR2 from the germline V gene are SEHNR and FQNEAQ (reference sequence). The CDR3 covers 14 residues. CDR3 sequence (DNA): TGTGCCAGCAATTTAGAGGGCCGAAACACTGAAGCTTTCTTT. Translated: CASNLEGRNTEAFF.

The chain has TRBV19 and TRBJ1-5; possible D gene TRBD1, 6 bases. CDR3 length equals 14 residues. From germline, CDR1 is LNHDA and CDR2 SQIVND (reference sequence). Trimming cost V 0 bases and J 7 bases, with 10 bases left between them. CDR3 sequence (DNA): TGTGCCAGTAGTATAGAACCGAGGGGGCAGCCCCAGCATTTT. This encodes CASSIEPRGQPQHF.

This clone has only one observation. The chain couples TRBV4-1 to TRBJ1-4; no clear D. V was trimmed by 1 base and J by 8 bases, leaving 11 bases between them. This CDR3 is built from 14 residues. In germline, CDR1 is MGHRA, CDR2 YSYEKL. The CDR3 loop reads CASSQGNDWEKLFF. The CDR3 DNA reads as TGCGCCAGCAGCCAAGGAAACGACTGGGAAAAACTGTTTTTT.